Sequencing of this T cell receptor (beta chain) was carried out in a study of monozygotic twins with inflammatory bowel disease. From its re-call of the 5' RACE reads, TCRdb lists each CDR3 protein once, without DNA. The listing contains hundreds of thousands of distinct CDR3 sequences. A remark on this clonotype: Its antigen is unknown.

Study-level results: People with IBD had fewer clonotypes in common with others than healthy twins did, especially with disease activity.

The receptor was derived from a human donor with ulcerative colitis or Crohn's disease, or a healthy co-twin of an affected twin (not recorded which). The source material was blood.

This chain's CDR3 is CASSFWTNTGELFF. This chain links TRBV11-2 with TRBJ2-2. Germline CDR1 and CDR2: SGHAT and FQNNGV. This CDR3 has 14 amino acids.